The text below deals with one T cell receptor beta chain. Its antigen is still unknown. These data originate in a study of cytomegalovirus exposure and HLA in healthy donors. Study-level findings and limits: Previous analysis showed most TCR beta V segments were productive about 87% or about 30% of the time. Researchers reportedly found TCR beta sequences accurately predicted most subjects' HLA-A and HLA-B alleles. In vitro data verified a few CMV-associated chains as specific for CMV antigens. There were some public TCRs occurring in many donors, but most TCR sequences were rare.

The CDR3 covers 15 residues. V lost 4 bases and J 0 bases, leaving 11 bases between the germline ends. Germline V gene lookup returns CDR1 LNHDA and CDR2 SQIVND (reference sequence). The PCR was carried out with 60 Vbeta primers and 13 Jbeta primers. Measured with immunoSEQ multiplex PCR; TCRdb has only the in-frame clones, and not every one. In the table there are approximately 150,000 clones, around 82% of which are singletons. The sample taken for sequencing was PBMCs. This rearrangement joins TRBV19 to TRBJ2-3; maybe TRBD1 (5 bases). This sequence was found in a woman younger than 35 in good health and CMV-seropositive. In DNA, the CDR3 is TGTGCCAGTAGTAAACGTCAGGGTAGCACAGATACGCAGTATTTT. Its translation: CASSKRQGSTDTQYF. Supplemented by reference TRBV19 and TRBJ2-3, the full variable domain reads DGGITQSPKYLFRKEGQNVTLSCEQNLNHDAMYWYRQDPGQGLRLIYYSQIVNDFQKGDIAEGYSVSREKKESFPLTVTSAQKNPTAFYLCASSKRQGSTDTQYFGPGTRLTVL.